The entry that follows covers one T cell receptor beta chain sequence. Its antigen is still unknown. The donors (healthy individuals) were bone marrow donors. This record comes from a study of cytomegalovirus exposure and HLA in healthy donors. Whole-study results and caveats: CMV serostatus was the only recorded immune exposure for donors. The authors confirmed in vitro that a few CMV-associated chains were specific for CMV antigens.

The V end lost 5 bases, the J end lost 1 base, and 18 bases lay between the germline ends. This CDR3 has 17 residues. The V gene's germline CDR1 is SGHAT and CDR2 FQNNGV. With 60 Vbeta and 13 Jbeta primers, the PCR was carried out. Libraries were prepared by immunoSEQ multiplex PCR; TCRdb keeps only in-frame clonotypes and omits some of them. The table includes about 170,000 clones, 76% detected once. The rearrangement links TRBV11-2 to TRBJ1-3; D gene ambiguous. Sample: PBMCs. The sequence was obtained from a female donor in good health and CMV-seronegative. As DNA, the CDR3 is TGTGCCAGCAGCCGCAAGGAGAGGGAATGGTCTGGAAACACCATATATTTT. Protein sequence: CASSRKEREWSGNTIYF.